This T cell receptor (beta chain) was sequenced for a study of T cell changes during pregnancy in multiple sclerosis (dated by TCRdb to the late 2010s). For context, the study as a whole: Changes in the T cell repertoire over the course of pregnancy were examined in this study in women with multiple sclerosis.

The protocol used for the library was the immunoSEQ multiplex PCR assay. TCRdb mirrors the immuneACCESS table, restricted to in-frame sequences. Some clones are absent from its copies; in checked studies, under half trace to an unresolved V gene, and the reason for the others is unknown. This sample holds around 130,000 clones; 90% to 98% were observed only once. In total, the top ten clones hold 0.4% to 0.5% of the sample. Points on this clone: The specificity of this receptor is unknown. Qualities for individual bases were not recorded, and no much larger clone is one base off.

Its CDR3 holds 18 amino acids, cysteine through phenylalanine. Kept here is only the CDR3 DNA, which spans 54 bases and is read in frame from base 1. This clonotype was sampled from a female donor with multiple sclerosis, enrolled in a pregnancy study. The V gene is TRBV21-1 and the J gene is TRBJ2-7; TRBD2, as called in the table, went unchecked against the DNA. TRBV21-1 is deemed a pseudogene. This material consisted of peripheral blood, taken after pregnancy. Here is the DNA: TGTGCCAGCAGCACCCCCCCGCGCGGACTAGCGAGACCCTACGAGCAGTACTTC. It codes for CASSTPPRGLARPYEQYF.